This T cell receptor (beta chain) was observed in a study of molecular identifiers for immune sequencing clone quantification. Concerning this clonotype itself: Its cognate antigen is unknown. A read error may explain this, as a much larger clone is one base away.

Broader study findings: Clones that exceeded 20 RNA copies held over 99% of effector molecules, yet under 1% in naive cells.

TCRdb independently ran MiXCR on the PCR reads; one entry per CDR3 protein. The sample includes around 460,000 distinct CDR3 sequences, around 23% seen only once; the top ten take around 0.79%. This receptor was obtained from a human donor in good health. Some libraries in this study had Jurkat cell RNA spiked in. The sequenced sample consisted of naive CD8+ T cells from blood, with Jurkat cell RNA spiked in. Sample subset: FACS-sorted CD8+CD4-CCR7+CD45RA+ naive T cells.

The chain's CDR3 is CASSQAPQTDTQYF. CDR3 nucleotides: TGCGCCAGCAGCCAAGCTCCCCAGACAGATACGCAGTATTTT. The chain employs TRBV4-1 and TRBJ2-3, with D unclear. V gave up 1 base and J gave up 3 bases, with 8 bases separating them. This CDR3 comprises 14 residues. Germline CDR1 reads MGHRA; CDR2 reads YSYEKL.